What follows is one T cell receptor beta chain and its context. Its antigen is currently unknown. Primers for the PCR totalled 60 Vbeta and 13 Jbeta. Assay: immunoSEQ multiplex PCR; the TCRdb copy retains only in-frame clones and omits some. The repertoire holds over 95,000 clones, with 65% to 75% as singletons. The donors comprised healthy bone marrow donors. This record belongs to a study of cytomegalovirus exposure and HLA in healthy donors. Study-level results: On later analysis, the bulk of CMV-associated TCR beta chains appeared to be HLA-restricted.

The CDR3 is 13 amino acids. The germline V and J ends were trimmed by 6 bases and 4 bases, with 10 bases remaining between them. Germline V gene sequence: CDR1 SQVTM, CDR2 ANQGSEA. V usage is TRBV29-1 and J usage is TRBJ1-6; D remains unclear. Sequencing used PBMCs. This clonotype originated in a woman in her thirties or forties in good health and CMV-seropositive. CDR3 region: CSVGSGYNSPLHF. DNA of the CDR3: TGCAGCGTCGGATCGGGATATAATTCACCCCTCCACTTT.